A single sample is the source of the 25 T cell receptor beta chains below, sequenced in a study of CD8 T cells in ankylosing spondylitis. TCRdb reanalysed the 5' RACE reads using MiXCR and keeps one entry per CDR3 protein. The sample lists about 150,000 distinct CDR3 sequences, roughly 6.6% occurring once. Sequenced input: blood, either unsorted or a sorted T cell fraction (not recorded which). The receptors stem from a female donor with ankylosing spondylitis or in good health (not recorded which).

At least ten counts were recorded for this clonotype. The CDR3 coding sequence is TGTGCCAGCAGTTGGGACAGCGGGACTGAAGCTTTCTTT. It specifies CASSWDSGTEAFF. The V call is TRBV12-3 or TRBV12-4, the J call TRBJ1-1, with 7 bases matching TRBD1. V dropped 4 bases and J dropped 5; count of bases not matched to a gene: 4. The CDR3 covers 13 residues.

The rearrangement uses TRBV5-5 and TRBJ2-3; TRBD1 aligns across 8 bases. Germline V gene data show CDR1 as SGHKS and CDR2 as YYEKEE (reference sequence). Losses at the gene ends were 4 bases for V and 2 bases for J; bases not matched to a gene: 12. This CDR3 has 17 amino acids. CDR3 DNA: TGTGCCAGCAGCCCCGATTGGACAGGGAGGACCACAGATACGCAGTATTTT. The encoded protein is CASSPDWTGRTTDTQYF.

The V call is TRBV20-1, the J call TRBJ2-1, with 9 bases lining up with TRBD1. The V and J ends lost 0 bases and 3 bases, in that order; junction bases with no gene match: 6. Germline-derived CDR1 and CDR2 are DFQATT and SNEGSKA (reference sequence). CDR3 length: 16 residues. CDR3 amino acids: CSAREVTGGDYNEQFF. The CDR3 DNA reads TGCAGTGCTAGAGAGGTAACAGGGGGCGACTACAATGAGCAGTTCTTC.

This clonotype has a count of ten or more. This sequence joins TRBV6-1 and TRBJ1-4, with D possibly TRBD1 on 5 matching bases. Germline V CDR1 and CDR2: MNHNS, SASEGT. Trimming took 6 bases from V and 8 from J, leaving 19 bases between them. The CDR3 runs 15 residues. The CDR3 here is CASRGWGQAVEKLFF. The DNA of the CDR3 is TGTGCCAGCAGGGGGTGGGGCCAGGCTGTGGAAAAACTGTTTTTT.

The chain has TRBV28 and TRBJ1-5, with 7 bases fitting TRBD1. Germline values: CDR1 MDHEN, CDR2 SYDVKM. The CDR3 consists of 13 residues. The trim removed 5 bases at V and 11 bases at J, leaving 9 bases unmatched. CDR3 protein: CASSPVHTGAQHF. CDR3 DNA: TGTGCCAGCAGTCCCGTACACACAGGGGCCCAGCATTTT.

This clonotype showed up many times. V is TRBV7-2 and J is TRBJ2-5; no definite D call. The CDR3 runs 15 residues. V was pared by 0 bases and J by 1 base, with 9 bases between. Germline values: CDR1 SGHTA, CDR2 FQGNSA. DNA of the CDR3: TGTGCCAGCAGCTTAGCGGGCAGGACCCAAGAGACCCAGTACTTC. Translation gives CASSLAGRTQETQYF.

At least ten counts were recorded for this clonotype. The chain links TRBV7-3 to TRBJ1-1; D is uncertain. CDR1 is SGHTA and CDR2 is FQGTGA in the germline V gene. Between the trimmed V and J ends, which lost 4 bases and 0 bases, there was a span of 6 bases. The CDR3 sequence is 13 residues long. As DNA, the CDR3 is TGTGCCAGCAGCTCGGCCTTGAACACTGAAGCTTTCTTT. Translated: CASSSALNTEAFF.

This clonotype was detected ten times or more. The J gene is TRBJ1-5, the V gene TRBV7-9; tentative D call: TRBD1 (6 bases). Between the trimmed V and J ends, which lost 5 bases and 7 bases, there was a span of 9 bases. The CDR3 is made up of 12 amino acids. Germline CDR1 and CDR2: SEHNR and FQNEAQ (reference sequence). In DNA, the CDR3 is TGTGCCAGCAGCCAGGGGCGGCAGCCCCAGCATTTT. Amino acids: CASSQGRQPQHF.

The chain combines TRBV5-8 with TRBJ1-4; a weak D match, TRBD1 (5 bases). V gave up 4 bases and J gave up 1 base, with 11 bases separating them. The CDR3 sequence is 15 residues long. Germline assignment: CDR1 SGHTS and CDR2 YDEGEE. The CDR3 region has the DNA TGTGCCAGCAGCCGGTCCGGGGGAACTAATGAAAAACTGTTTTTT. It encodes CASSRSGGTNEKLFF. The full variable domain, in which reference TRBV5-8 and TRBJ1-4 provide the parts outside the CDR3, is EAGVTQSPTHLIKTRGQQATLRCSPISGHTSVYWYQQALGLGLQFLLWYDEGEERNRGNFPPRFSGRQFPNYSSELNVNALELEDSALYLCASSRSGGTNEKLFFGSGTQLSVL.

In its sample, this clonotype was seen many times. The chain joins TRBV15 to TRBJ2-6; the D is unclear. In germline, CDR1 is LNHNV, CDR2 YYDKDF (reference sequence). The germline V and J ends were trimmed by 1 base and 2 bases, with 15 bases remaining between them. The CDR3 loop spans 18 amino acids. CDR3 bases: TGTGCCACCAGCAGAGGGACGGGTTTAACGGCTGGGGCCAACGTCCTGACTTTC. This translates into CATSRGTGLTAGANVLTF.

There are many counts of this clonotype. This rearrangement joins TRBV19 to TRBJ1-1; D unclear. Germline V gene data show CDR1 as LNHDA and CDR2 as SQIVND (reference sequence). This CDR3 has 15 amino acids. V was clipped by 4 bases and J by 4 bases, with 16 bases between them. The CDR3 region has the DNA TGTGCCAGTAGTAATTTTCCGAAGGGATCCACTGAAGCTTTCTTT. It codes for CASSNFPKGSTEAFF.

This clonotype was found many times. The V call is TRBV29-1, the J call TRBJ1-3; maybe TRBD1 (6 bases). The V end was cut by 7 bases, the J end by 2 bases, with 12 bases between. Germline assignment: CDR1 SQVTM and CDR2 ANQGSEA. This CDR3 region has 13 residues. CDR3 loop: CSGRKGAGNTIYF. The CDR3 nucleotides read TGCAGCGGGCGAAAGGGGGCTGGAAACACCATATATTTT.

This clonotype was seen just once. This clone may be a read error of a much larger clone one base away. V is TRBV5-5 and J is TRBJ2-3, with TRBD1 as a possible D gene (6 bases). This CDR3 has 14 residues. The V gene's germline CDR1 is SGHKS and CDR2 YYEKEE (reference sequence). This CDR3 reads CASSWDTSTGTQYF. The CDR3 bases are TGTGCCAGCAGCTGGGACACCAGCACAGGTACGCAGTATTTT. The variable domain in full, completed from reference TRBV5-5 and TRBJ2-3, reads DAGVTQSPTHLIKTRGQQVTLRCSPISGHKSVSWYQQVLGQGPQFIFQYYEKEERGRGNFPDRFSARQFPNYSSELNVNALLLGDSALYLCASSWDTSTGTQYFGPGTRLTVL.

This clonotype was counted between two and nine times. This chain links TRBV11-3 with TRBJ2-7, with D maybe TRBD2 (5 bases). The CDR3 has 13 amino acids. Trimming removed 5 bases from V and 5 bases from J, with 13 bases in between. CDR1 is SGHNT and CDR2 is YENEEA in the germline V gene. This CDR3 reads CASSQLETNEQYF. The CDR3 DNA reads TGTGCCAGCAGCCAACTAGAAACCAACGAGCAGTACTTC.

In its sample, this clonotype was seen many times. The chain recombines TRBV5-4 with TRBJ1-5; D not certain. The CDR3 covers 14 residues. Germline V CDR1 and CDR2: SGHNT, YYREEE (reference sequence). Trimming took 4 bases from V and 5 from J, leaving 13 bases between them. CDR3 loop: CASSDGPDDQPQHF. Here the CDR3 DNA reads TGTGCCAGCAGCGATGGTCCAGATGATCAGCCCCAGCATTTT. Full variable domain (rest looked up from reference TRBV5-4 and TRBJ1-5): ETGVTQSPTHLIKTRGQQVTLRCSSQSGHNTVSWYQQALGQGPQFIFQYYREEENGRGNFPPRFSGLQFPNYSSELNVNALELDDSALYLCASSDGPDDQPQHFGDGTRLSIL.

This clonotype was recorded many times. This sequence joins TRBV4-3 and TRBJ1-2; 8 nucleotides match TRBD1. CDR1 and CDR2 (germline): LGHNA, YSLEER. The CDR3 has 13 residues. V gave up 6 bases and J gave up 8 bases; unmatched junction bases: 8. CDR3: CASSLGQGDGYTF. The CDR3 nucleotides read TGCGCCAGCAGTCTCGGACAGGGTGACGGCTACACCTTC.

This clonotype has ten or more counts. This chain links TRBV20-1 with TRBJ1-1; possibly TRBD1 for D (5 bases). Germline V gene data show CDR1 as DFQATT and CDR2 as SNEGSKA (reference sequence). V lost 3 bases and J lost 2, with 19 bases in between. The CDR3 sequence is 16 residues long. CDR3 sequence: CSARGTWGEENTEAFF. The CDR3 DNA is TGCAGTGCTAGGGGAACGTGGGGGGAAGAAAACACTGAAGCTTTCTTT.

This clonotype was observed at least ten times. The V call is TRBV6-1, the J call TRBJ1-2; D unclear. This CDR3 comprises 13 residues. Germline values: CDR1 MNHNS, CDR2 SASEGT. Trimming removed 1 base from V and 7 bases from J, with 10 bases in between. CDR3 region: CASSEVIVGGYTF. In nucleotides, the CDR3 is TGTGCCAGCAGTGAAGTAATCGTGGGTGGCTACACCTTC.

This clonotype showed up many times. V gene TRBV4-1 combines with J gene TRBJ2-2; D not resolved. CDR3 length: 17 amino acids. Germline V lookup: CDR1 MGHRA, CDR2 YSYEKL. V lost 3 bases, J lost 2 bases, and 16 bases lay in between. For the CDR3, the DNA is TGCGCCAGCAGCCAGACCCCTAGGAGCTATAACACCGGGGAGCTGTTTTTT. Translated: CASSQTPRSYNTGELFF.

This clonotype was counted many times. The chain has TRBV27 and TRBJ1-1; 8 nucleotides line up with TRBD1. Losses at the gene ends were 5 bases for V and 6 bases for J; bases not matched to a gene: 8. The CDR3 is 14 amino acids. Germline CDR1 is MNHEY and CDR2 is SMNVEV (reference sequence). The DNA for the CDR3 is TGTGCCAGCAGTGCTCAGGGGGCGCGCTCTGAAGCTTTCTTT. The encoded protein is CASSAQGARSEAFF.

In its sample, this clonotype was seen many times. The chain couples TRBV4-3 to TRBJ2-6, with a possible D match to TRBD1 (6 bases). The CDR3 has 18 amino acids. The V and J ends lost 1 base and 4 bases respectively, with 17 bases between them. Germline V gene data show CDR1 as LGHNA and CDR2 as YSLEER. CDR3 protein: CASSQGGPSLPGANVLTF. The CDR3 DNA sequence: TGCGCCAGCAGCCAAGGGGGGCCTAGCTTACCGGGGGCCAACGTCCTGACTTTC.

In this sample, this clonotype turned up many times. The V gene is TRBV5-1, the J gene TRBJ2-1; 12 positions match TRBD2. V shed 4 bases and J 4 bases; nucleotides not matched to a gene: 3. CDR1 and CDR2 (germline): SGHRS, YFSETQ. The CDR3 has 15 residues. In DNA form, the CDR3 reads TGCGCCAGCAGCGGCACTAGCGGGGGGTACAATGAGCAGTTCTTC. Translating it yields CASSGTSGGYNEQFF.

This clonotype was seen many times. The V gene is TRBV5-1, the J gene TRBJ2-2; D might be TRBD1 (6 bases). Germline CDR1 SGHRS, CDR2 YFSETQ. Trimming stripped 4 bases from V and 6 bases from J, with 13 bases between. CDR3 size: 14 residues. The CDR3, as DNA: TGCGCCAGCAGCGCCACAGGGTGGCCCGGGGAGCTGTTTTTT. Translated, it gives CASSATGWPGELFF.

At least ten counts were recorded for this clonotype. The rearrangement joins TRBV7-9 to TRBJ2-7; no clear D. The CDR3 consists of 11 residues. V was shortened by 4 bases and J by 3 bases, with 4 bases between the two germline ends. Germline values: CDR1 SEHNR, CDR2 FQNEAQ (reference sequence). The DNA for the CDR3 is TGTGCCAGCAGCTCGCGCTACGAGCAGTACTTC. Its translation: CASSSRYEQYF.

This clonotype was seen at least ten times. The CDR3 DNA is TGCGCCAGCAGCTTGGGGGCGACTACTGAAGCTTTCTTT. Amino acids: CASSLGATTEAFF. The chain uses TRBV5-1 and TRBJ1-1; the D is unclear. Germline CDR1 SGHRS, CDR2 YFSETQ. Trimming removed 0 bases from V and 5 bases from J, with 8 bases in between. The CDR3 runs 13 residues.